This T cell receptor (beta chain) was profiled in a study of shared clonotypes between healthy human individuals. Study-wide results and caveats: Larger estimated richness was generally recorded for naive subsets relative to memory subsets. Among donors, sharing of clonotypes was expected to be affected by sequencing depth. Shared across several donors were roughly 4.7% of the naive CD4 clonotypes.

Trimming cost V 5 bases and J 3 bases, with 17 bases left between them. The germline gives CDR1 SGHAT, CDR2 FQNNGV. The CDR3 runs to 15 residues. Points on this clone: Its antigen is not known.

Donors comprised only Caucasian adults living in Nashville, Tennessee. Generated by immunoSEQ multiplex PCR, the TCRdb table keeps only in-frame clones and is missing some. The repertoire has about 610,000 clones, 97% of them found once; the top ten carry roughly 0.055%. This clonotype was obtained from a woman younger than 45 in good health. Sequenced: naive CD4+ T cells sorted from blood. The subset was: CD45RA+ positively selected. The gene calls are TRBV11-2 and TRBJ2-7; maybe TRBD1 (6 bases). CDR3 loop: CASSDRGSGGYEQYF. CDR3 nucleotide sequence: TGTGCCAGCAGCGATAGGGGGTCTGGCGGCTACGAGCAGTACTTC.